These 22 T cell receptor beta chains were all obtained from the same sample, sequenced in a study of blood T cells in healthy people across ages. A sample-barcoded 5' primer and a J-beta primer mix were used in a second PCR of roughly 7 to 11 cycles. TCRdb used MiXCR to reprocess the 5' RACE reads, holding one entry per CDR3 protein. This sample has about 1.5 million distinct CDR3 sequences; roughly 43% occur once, and the top ten carry around 4%. Sequenced material: blood. Every receptor here comes from a woman aged 18-29 years in good health.

This clonotype occurred a few times. V usage is TRBV12-3 or TRBV12-4 and J usage is TRBJ1-2, with 9 bases aligning to TRBD1. The CDR3 totals 13 residues. V was clipped by 6 bases and J by 6 bases; unmatched bases: 5. CDR3 sequence: CASSLTGGHGYTF. DNA of the CDR3: TGTGCCAGCAGCCTTACAGGGGGCCATGGCTACACCTTC.

The chain couples TRBV12-3 or TRBV12-4 to TRBJ1-4, with a possible D match to TRBD1 (6 bases). The CDR3 length is 15 residues. V shed 5 bases and J shed 3 bases, with 13 bases lying between them. CDR3 in amino acids: CASSPRQAPNEKLFF. CDR3 nucleotide sequence: TGTGCCAGCAGTCCCCGACAGGCACCTAATGAAAAACTGTTTTTT.

V gene TRBV30 combines with J gene TRBJ1-1; D not resolved. The CDR3 is 13 residues long. V was shortened by 5 bases and J by 0 bases, with 10 bases between the two germline ends. Germline CDR1 GTSNPN, CDR2 SVGIG (reference sequence). CDR3: CAWALSMNTEAFF. CDR3 DNA: TGTGCCTGGGCCCTCTCCATGAACACTGAAGCTTTCTTT. The full variable domain, in which reference TRBV30 and TRBJ1-1 provide the parts outside the CDR3, is SQTIHQWPATLVQPVGSPLSLECTVEGTSNPNLYWYRQAAGRGLQLLFYSVGIGQISSEVPQNLSASRPQDRQFILSSKKLLLSDSGFYLCAWALSMNTEAFFGQGTRLTVV.

This clonotype was observed at least ten times. This chain uses TRBV29-1 with TRBJ2-1, with TRBD2 matching 10 bases. Trimming took 6 bases from V and 8 from J; bases not matched to a gene: 4. The germline CDR1 and CDR2 sequences are SQVTM and ANQGSEA. The CDR3 has 12 residues. This chain's CDR3 is CSVRTSGDEQFF. CDR3 nucleotides: TGCAGCGTGCGGACTAGCGGTGATGAGCAGTTCTTC.

The rearrangement uses TRBV10-3 and TRBJ1-2; 8 bases align to TRBD1. The CDR3 is made up of 13 amino acids. After removal of 6 bases from V and 3 bases from J, the junction contained 3 bases not matched to a gene. The germline CDR1 and CDR2 sequences are ENHRY and SYGVKD. The chain's CDR3 is CAIRPTGDYGYTF. CDR3 in DNA: TGTGCCATCAGACCGACAGGGGACTATGGCTACACCTTC.

This clonotype was counted only a few times. V gene TRBV4-3 combines with J gene TRBJ2-1; D is ambiguous. Germline V gene sequence: CDR1 LGHNA, CDR2 YSLEER. Trimming left V 3 bases short and J 6 bases short, with 18 bases between. This CDR3 is 16 amino acids long. The CDR3 sequence: CASSHSRGVRGNEQFF. In nucleotides, the CDR3 is TGCGCCAGCAGCCATTCCAGAGGAGTTCGAGGCAATGAGCAGTTCTTC.

The V and J genes are TRBV7-9 and TRBJ2-7; D uncertain. The CDR3 has 13 residues. V was clipped by 6 bases and J by 7 bases, with 16 bases between them. In germline, CDR1 is SEHNR, CDR2 FQNEAQ (reference sequence). The CDR3 sequence: CASRENSYNEQYF. The DNA for the CDR3 is TGTGCCAGCAGAGAGAACAGCTACAATGAGCAGTACTTC.

For this clonotype: Just one base apart from a much larger clone, this may be a read error. CDR3 in amino acids: CASSQVNNEQYF. CDR3 DNA: TGTGCCAGCAGCCAAGTTAACAATGAGCAGTACTTC. The chain recombines TRBV3-1 with TRBJ2-5; no clear D gene. This CDR3 has 12 residues. Germline values: CDR1 LGHDT, CDR2 YNNKEL (reference sequence). V was clipped by 1 base and J by 11 bases, with 11 bases between them.

This clonotype has just a few counts. This rearrangement joins TRBV7-2 to TRBJ2-2; D is uncertain. The CDR3 is made up of 13 amino acids. Germline loops: CDR1 SGHTA, CDR2 FQGNSA. Trimming removed 1 base at V and 7 bases at J, with 7 bases between. CDR3 sequence reads: CASSLVTFGELFF. CDR3 sequence (DNA): TGTGCCAGCAGCTTAGTTACTTTCGGGGAGCTGTTTTTT. The whole variable domain, filled in from reference TRBV7-2 and TRBJ2-2, reads GAGVSQSPSNKVTEKGKDVELRCDPISGHTALYWYRQSLGQGLEFLIYFQGNSAPDKSGLPSDRFSAERTGGSVSTLTIQRTQQEDSAVYLCASSLVTFGELFFGEGSRLTVL.

This chain links TRBV12-5 with TRBJ1-1; 7 nucleotides agree with TRBD1. Germline V gene lookup returns CDR1 LGHNT and CDR2 FRNRAP. V shed 1 base and J 7 bases; nucleotides not matched to a gene: 3. The CDR3 spans 13 residues. Written as DNA, the CDR3 is TGTGCTAGTGGTTTGGGGGGACAGCGTGAAGCTTTCTTT. Residues: CASGLGGQREAFF.

The rearrangement links TRBV4-1 to TRBJ1-4, with D unclear. This CDR3 comprises 16 residues. With 0 bases removed from V and 4 bases from J, the gap between germline ends came to 12 bases. CDR1 and CDR2 (germline): MGHRA, YSYEKL. As DNA, the CDR3 is TGCGCCAGCAGCCAAGATTCCGGGTCCGGTAATGAAAAACTGTTTTTT. It codes for CASSQDSGSGNEKLFF.

In this sample, this clonotype turned up a few times. J is TRBJ2-1 and V is TRBV29-1, with TRBD2 matching 8 bases. Germline CDR1 SQVTM, CDR2 ANQGSEA. The ends lost 7 bases at V and 6 bases at J; junction bases unmatched: 8. This CDR3 region has 13 residues. The CDR3 spells CSARLTSVNEQFF. In DNA, the CDR3 is TGCAGCGCCCGCTTGACTAGCGTCAATGAGCAGTTCTTC.

This sequence joins TRBV5-1 and TRBJ2-3, with a weak D call TRBD2 (6 bases). The CDR3 consists of 16 residues. Germline CDR1 is SGHRS and CDR2 is YFSETQ. V was shortened by 0 bases and J by 6 bases, with 17 bases between the two germline ends. The CDR3 reads CASSLGGGSVVDTQYF. In nucleotides, the CDR3 is TGCGCCAGCAGCTTGGGTGGAGGGAGCGTCGTGGATACGCAGTATTTT.

The chain is built from TRBV27 and TRBJ1-2, with TRBD1 matching over 7 bases. Unmatched junction bases numbered 6, after V lost 1 base and J lost 4 bases. This CDR3 has 15 amino acids. Germline CDR1 and CDR2: MNHEY and SMNVEV (reference sequence). CDR3: CASSLYGTALYGYTF. CDR3 in DNA: TGTGCCAGCAGTTTATATGGGACAGCACTCTATGGCTACACCTTC.

This clonotype was counted a single time. This sequence joins TRBV20-1 and TRBJ2-1; TRBD2 matches at 12 bases. Germline trimming cut 3 bases from V and 4 bases from J; bases unmatched to any gene: 10. CDR3 length equals 17 residues. From germline, CDR1 is DFQATT and CDR2 SNEGSKA (reference sequence). The chain's CDR3 is CSASLPQLAGGYNEQFF. DNA of the CDR3: TGCAGTGCTAGTCTCCCCCAACTAGCGGGAGGTTACAATGAGCAGTTCTTC.

V usage is TRBV28 and J usage is TRBJ2-7, with 10 bases matching TRBD2. The CDR3 is 14 amino acids. CDR1 is MDHEN, CDR2 SYDVKM, per germline. Trimming cost V 8 bases and J 6 bases; bases outside gene matches: 10. This chain's CDR3 is CASGPVGLAAEQYF. CDR3 bases: TGTGCCAGCGGCCCCGTAGGACTAGCGGCCGAGCAGTACTTC.

In this sample, this clonotype turned up a few times. V gene TRBV3-1 combines with J gene TRBJ2-1; D remains ambiguous. Germline values: CDR1 LGHDT, CDR2 YNNKEL (reference sequence). The CDR3 runs to 15 residues. V lost 4 bases and J lost 0, with 10 bases in between. DNA of the CDR3: TGTGCCAGCAGCCGTAGCCCCAGCTCCTACAATGAGCAGTTCTTC. This translates into CASSRSPSSYNEQFF.

This sequence joins TRBV28 and TRBJ2-3; D not resolved. V was shortened by 4 bases and J by 1 base, with 12 bases between the two germline ends. CDR3 length: 15 residues. Germline V gene lookup returns CDR1 MDHEN and CDR2 SYDVKM. CDR3 residues: CASSSESAGTDTQYF. The CDR3 DNA reads as TGTGCCAGCAGTTCGGAGTCCGCTGGCACAGATACGCAGTATTTT.

The chain links TRBV21-1 to TRBJ1-2; the D call of TRBD1 is as the table states it, not checked on the DNA. TRBV21-1 is a known pseudogene. The CDR3 contains 16 residues. CDR3 DNA: TGTGCCAGCAGCAAACGGGACAGGGCCCCCGACTATGGCTACACCTTC. Translating it yields CASSKRDRAPDYGYTF.

The chain uses TRBV24-1 and TRBJ2-5, with D tentatively TRBD2 (5 bases). Germline V gene data show CDR1 as KGHDR and CDR2 as SFDVKD. V shed 7 bases and J shed 11 bases, with 16 bases lying between them. The CDR3 is made up of 12 amino acids. The CDR3 coding sequence is TGTGCCACCAGCGATGAGGGCAATGAGCAGTACTTC. It codes for CATSDEGNEQYF.

This chain links TRBV24-1 with TRBJ2-1; TRBD2 agrees at 11 bases. The V gene end was trimmed by 4 bases and the J gene end by 4 bases; junction bases not matched to a gene: 5. The CDR3 extends over 16 amino acids. Germline V CDR1 and CDR2: KGHDR, SFDVKD. The CDR3 DNA follows: TGTGCCACCAGTGACCGTAGCGGGGGGGCTTACAATGAGCAGTTCTTC. It is translated as CATSDRSGGAYNEQFF.

The chain is built from TRBV5-6 and TRBJ1-1; a weak D match, TRBD1 (6 bases). Germline values: CDR1 SGHDT, CDR2 YYEEEE. The CDR3 extends over 17 amino acids. The V gene lost 3 bases and the J gene lost 1 base, with 19 bases spanning the gap. CDR3 region: CASSYNGYRQENTEAFF. CDR3 coding DNA: TGTGCCAGCAGCTATAACGGGTACCGACAGGAGAACACTGAAGCTTTCTTT.